The present TCR beta chain was sequenced within a study of blood T cell repertoires in COVID-19. Sequencing used immunoSEQ multiplex PCR; TCRdb keeps in-frame clones, though not all of them. Seen here are more than 95,000 clones, approximately 85% observed once, and the top ten hold 3.2%. The CDR3 has 16 residues. Trimming cost V 4 bases and J 2 bases; bases outside gene matches: 9. Germline V CDR1 and CDR2: LGHDT, YNNKEL (reference sequence). This clone was counted once. Sequenced material: peripheral blood. This rearrangement joins TRBV3-1 (or the pseudogene TRBV3-2) to TRBJ2-7; 9 bases are a match to TRBD2. This receptor was taken from an elderly woman with COVID-19, enrolled during active disease. This CDR3 reads CASSPYEASGTYEQYF. Here the CDR3 DNA reads TGTGCCAGCAGCCCCTATGAGGCTAGCGGGACCTACGAGCAGTACTTC.